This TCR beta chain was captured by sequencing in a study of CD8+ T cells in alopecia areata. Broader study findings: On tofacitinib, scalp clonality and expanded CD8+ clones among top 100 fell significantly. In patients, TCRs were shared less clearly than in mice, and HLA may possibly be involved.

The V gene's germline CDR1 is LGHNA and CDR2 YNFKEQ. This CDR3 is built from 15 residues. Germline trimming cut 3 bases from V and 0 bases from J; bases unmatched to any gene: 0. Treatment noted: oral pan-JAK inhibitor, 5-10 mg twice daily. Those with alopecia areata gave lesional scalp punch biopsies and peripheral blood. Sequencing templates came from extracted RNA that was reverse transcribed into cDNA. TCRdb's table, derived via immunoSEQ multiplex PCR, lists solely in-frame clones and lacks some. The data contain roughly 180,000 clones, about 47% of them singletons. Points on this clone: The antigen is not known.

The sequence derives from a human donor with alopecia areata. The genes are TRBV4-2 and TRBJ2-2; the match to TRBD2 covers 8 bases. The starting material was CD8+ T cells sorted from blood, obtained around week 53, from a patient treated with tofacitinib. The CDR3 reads CASSQTSANTGELFF. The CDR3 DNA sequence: TGTGCCAGCAGCCAGACTAGCGCGAACACCGGGGAGCTGTTTTTT.